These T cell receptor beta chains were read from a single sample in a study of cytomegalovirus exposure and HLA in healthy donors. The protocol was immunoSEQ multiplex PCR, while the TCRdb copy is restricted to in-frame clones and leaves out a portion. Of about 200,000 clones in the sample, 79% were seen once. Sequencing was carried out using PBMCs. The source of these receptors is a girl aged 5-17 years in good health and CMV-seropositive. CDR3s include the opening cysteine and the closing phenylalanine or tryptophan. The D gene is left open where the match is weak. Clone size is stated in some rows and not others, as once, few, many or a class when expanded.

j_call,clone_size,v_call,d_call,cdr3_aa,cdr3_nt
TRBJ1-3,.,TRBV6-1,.,CASSEQGHLSGNTIYF,TGTGCCAGCAGTGAGCAGGGACATCTCTCTGGAAACACCATATATTTT
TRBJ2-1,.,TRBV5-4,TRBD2,CASSWTSGGATEQFF,TGTGCCAGCAGCTGGACTAGCGGGGGTGCCACGGAGCAGTTCTTC
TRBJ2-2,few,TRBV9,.,CASSGGAPNTGELFF,TGTGCCAGCAGCGGTGGGGCCCCGAACACCGGGGAGCTGTTTTTT
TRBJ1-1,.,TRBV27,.,CASRPTYRDRLSTEAFF,TGTGCCAGCAGGCCAACCTACAGGGACCGGCTCAGCACTGAAGCTTTCTTT
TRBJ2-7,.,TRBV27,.,CASSPTGKDYEQYF,TGTGCCAGCAGTCCAACCGGGAAGGACTACGAGCAGTACTTC
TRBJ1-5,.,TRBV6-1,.,CASKKRDQPQHF,TGTGCCAGCAAAAAACGCGATCAGCCCCAGCATTTT
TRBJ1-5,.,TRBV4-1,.,CASSQGIGTGNQPQHF,TGCGCCAGCAGCCAAGGAATCGGAACCGGGAATCAGCCCCAGCATTTT
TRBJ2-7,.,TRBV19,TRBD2,CASSGLGGGAYEQYF,TGTGCCAGTAGTGGACTGGGCGGGGGGGCCTACGAGCAGTACTTC
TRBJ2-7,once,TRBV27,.,CASSSLGGHLYEQYF,TGTGCCAGCAGTTCCCTGGGCGGACACCTCTACGAGCAGTACTTC
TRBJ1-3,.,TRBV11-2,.,CASSERTGFGNTIYF,TGTGCCAGCAGCGAACGTACAGGGTTTGGAAACACCATATATTTT
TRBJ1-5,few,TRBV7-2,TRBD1,CASSLQGEQPQHF,TGTGCCAGCAGCTTACAGGGGGAACAGCCCCAGCATTTT
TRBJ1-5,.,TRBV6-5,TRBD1,CASSPLDNRDSRWHF,TGTGCCAGCAGCCCCCTGGACAACCGGGACAGCCGTTGGCATTTT
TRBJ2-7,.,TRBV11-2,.,CASSLGTYYEQYF,TGTGCCAGCAGCTTAGGTACTTACTACGAGCAGTACTTC
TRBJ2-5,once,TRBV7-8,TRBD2,CASSSYSGSPQETQYF,TGTGCCAGCAGTTCCTATAGCGGGAGCCCCCAAGAGACCCAGTACTTC
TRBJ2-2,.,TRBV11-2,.,CASSSDRIANTGELFF,TGTGCCAGCAGCTCCGACAGAATCGCGAACACCGGGGAGCTGTTTTTT
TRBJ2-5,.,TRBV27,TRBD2,CASSLGLAGQETQYF,TGTGCCAGCAGTTTAGGATTAGCGGGCCAAGAGACCCAGTACTTC
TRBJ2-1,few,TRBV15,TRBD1,CATSRIRDSSYNEQFF,TGTGCCACCAGCAGGATCCGGGACAGCTCCTACAATGAGCAGTTCTTC
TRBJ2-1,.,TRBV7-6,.,CASSLGVGGPNNEQFF,TGTGCCAGCAGCTTAGGAGTCGGGGGGCCGAACAATGAGCAGTTCTTC
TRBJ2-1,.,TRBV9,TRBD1,CASSPWGQEFNEQFF,TGTGCCAGCAGCCCTTGGGGACAGGAGTTTAATGAGCAGTTCTTC
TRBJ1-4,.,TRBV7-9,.,CASSLVQATNEKLFF,TGTGCCAGCAGCTTAGTTCAGGCAACTAATGAAAAACTGTTTTTT
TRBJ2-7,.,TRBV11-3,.,CASSLDQSYEQYF,TGTGCCAGCAGCTTAGACCAGTCCTACGAGCAGTACTTC
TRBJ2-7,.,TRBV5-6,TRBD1,CASSLYRGRDREQYF,TGTGCCAGCAGCTTATACAGGGGGCGCGATCGCGAGCAGTACTTC
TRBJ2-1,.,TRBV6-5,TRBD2,CASSETSGSYNEQFF,TGTGCCAGCAGCGAGACTAGCGGGTCTTACAATGAGCAGTTCTTC
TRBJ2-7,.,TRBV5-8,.,CASSLRLSYEQYF,TGTGCCAGCAGCTTGAGACTTTCCTACGAGCAGTACTTC
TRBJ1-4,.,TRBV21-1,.,CATLNPRGRCEKLFF,TGTGCCACGTTAAACCCCAGGGGGCGCTGTGAAAAACTGTTTTTT
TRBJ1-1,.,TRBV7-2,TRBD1,CASSLVTGGTEAFF,TGTGCCAGCAGCTTGGTGACAGGGGGCACTGAAGCTTTCTTT
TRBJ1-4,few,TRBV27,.,CASSSRREKLFF,TGTGCCAGCAGTTCTCGTCGTGAAAAACTGTTTTTT
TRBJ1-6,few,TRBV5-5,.,CASSPAGGRGPSPLHF,TGTGCCAGCAGCCCGGCCGGGGGAAGGGGTCCTTCACCCCTCCACTTT